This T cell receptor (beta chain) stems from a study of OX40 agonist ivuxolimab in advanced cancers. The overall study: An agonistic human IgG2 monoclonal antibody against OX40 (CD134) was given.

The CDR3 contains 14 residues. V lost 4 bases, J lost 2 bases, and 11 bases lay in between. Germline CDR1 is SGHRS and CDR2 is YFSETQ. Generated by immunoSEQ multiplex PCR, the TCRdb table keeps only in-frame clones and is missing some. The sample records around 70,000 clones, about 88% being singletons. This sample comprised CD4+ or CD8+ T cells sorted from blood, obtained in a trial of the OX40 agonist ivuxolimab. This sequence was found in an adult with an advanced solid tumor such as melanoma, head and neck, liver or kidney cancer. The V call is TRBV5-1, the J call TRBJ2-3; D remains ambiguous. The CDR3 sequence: CASSESTNTDTQYF. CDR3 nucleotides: TGCGCCAGCAGCGAAAGTACCAACACAGATACGCAGTATTTT.